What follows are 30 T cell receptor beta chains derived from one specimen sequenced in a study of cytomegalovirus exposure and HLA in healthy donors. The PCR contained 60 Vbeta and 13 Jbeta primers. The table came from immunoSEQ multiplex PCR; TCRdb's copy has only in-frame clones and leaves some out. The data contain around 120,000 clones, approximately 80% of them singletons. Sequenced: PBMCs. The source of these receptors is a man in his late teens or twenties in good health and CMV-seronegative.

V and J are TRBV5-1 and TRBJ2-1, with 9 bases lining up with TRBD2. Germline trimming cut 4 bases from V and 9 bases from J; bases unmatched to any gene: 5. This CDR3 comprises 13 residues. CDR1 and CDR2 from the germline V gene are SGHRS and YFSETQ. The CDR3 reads CASSLSGSGEQFF. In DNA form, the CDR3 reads TGCGCCAGCAGCCTTAGCGGGAGCGGTGAGCAGTTCTTC. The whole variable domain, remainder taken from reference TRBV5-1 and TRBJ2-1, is KAGVTQTPRYLIKTRGQQVTLSCSPISGHRSVSWYQQTPGQGLQFLFEYFSETQRNKGNFPGRFSGRQFSNSRSEMNVSTLELGDSALYLCASSLSGSGEQFFGPGTRLTVL.

CDR3 sequence (DNA): TGTGCCAGCAGTTCCCCGACAGGGCAAGGAAACACCATATATTTT. It yields the protein CASSSPTGQGNTIYF. This sequence joins TRBV6-5 and TRBJ1-3, with TRBD1 matching over 7 bases. CDR1 MNHEY and CDR2 SVGAGI come from the germline V gene. This CDR3 is built from 15 residues. J lost 4 bases, V lost 4 bases, and 7 bases had no gene match.

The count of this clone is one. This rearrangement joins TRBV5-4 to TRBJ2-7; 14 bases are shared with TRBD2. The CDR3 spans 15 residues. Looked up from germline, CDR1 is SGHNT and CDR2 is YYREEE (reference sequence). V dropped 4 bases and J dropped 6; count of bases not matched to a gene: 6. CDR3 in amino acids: CASSPGLAGVPEQYV. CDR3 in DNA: TGTGCCAGCAGCCCGGGACTAGCGGGAGTTCCCGAGCAGTACGTC.

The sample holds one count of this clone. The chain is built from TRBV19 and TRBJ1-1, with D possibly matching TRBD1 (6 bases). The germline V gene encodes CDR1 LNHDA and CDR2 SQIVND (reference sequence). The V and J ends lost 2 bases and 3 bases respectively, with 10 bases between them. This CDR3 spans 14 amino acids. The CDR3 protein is CASSISGEDTEAFF. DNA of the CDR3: TGTGCCAGTAGTATATCAGGGGAAGACACTGAAGCTTTCTTT. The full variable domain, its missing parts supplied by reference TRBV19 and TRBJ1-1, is DGGITQSPKYLFRKEGQNVTLSCEQNLNHDAMYWYRQDPGQGLRLIYYSQIVNDFQKGDIAEGYSVSREKKESFPLTVTSAQKNPTAFYLCASSISGEDTEAFFGQGTRLTVV.

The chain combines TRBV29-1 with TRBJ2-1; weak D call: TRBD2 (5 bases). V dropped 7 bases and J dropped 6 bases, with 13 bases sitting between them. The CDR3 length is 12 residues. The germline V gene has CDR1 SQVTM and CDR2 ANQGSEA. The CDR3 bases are TGCAGCGCCGCGGGCCCCACCAATGAGCAGTTCTTC. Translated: CSAAGPTNEQFF.

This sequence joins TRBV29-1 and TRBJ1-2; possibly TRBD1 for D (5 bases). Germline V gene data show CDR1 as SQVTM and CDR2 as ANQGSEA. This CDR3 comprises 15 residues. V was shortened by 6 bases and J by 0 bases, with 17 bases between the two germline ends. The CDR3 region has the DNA TGCAGCGTCATTCCGGGACTGGGAGCTAACTATGGCTACACCTTC. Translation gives CSVIPGLGANYGYTF.

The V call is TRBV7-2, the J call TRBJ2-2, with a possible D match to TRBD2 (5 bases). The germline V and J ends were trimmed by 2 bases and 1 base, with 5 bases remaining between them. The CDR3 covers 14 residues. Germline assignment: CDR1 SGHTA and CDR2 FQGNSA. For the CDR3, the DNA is TGTGCCAGCAGCTTAACTAGGAACACCGGGGAGCTGTTTTTT. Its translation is CASSLTRNTGELFF. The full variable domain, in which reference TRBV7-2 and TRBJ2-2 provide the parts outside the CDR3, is GAGVSQSPSNKVTEKGKDVELRCDPISGHTALYWYRQSLGQGLEFLIYFQGNSAPDKSGLPSDRFSAERTGGSVSTLTIQRTQQEDSAVYLCASSLTRNTGELFFGEGSRLTVL.

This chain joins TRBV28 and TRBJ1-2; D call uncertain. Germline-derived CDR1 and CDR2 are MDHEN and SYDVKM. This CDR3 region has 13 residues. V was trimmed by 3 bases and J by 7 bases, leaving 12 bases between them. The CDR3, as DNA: TGTGCCAGCAGTTTTTCGCCCTGGAGTGGCTACACCTTC. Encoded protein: CASSFSPWSGYTF.

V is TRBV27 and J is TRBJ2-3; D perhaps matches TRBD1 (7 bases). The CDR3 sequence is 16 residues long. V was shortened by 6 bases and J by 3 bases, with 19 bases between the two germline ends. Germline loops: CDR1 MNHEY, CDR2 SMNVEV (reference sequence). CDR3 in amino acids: CASSEHRGGLTDTQYF. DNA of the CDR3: TGTGCCAGCAGCGAACACAGGGGAGGTTTAACAGATACGCAGTATTTT.

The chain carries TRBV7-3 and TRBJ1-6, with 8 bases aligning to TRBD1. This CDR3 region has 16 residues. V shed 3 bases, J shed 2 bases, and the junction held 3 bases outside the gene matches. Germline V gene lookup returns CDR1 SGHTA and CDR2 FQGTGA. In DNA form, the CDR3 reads TGTGCCAGCAGCTTTGGACAGGGACCCTATAATTCACCCCTCCACTTT. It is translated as CASSFGQGPYNSPLHF.

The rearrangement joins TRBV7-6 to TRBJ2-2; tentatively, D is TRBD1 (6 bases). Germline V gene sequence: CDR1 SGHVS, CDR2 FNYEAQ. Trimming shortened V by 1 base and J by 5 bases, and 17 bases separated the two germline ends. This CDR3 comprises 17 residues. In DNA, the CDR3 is TGTGCCAGCAGCTTAGAAGGACAGACTACGGGGACCGGGGAGCTGTTTTTT. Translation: CASSLEGQTTGTGELFF.

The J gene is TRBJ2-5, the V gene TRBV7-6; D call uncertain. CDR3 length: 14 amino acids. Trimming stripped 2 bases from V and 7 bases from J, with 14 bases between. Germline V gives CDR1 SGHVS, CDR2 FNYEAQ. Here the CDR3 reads CASSLPRERRTQYF. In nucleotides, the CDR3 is TGTGCCAGCAGCTTACCTCGCGAGCGTAGGACCCAGTACTTC.

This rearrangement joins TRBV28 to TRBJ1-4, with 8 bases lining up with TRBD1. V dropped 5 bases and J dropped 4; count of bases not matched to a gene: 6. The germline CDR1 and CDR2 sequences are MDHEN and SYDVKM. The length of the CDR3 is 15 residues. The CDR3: CASSPRQGHNEKLFF. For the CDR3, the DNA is TGTGCCAGCAGTCCCCGACAGGGGCATAATGAAAAACTGTTTTTT.

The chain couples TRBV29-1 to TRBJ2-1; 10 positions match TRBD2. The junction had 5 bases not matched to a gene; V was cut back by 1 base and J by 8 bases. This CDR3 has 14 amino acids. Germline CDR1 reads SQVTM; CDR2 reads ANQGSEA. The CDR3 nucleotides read TGCAGCGTTGAAGGGCTAGCGGGAGTTGATGAGCAGTTCTTC. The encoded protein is CSVEGLAGVDEQFF.

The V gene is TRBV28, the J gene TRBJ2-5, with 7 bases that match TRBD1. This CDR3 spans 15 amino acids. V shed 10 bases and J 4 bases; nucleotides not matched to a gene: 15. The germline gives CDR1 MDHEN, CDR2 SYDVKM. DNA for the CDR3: TGTGCCACCCTAGGTAGGGGGCATGTGGGAGAGACCCAGTACTTC. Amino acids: CATLGRGHVGETQYF.

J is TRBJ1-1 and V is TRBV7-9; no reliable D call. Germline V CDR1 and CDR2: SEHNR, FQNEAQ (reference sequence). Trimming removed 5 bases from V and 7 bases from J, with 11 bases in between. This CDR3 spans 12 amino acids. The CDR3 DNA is TGTGCCAGCAGCAACGGGGTACTTGAAGCTTTCTTT. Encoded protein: CASSNGVLEAFF.

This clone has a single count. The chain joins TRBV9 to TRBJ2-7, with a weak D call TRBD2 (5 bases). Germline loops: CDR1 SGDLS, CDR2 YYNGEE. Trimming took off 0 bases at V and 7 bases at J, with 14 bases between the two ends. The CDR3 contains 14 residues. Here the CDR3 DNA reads TGTGCCAGCAGCGTAGGGCCAGCCTCGGGGGAGCAGTACGTC. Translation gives CASSVGPASGEQYV.

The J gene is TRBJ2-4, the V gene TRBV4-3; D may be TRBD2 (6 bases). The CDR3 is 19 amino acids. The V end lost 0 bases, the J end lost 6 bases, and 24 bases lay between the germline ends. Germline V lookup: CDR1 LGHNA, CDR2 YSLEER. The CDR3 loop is CASSQEASWGPNSGNIQYF. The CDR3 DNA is TGCGCCAGCAGCCAAGAGGCATCGTGGGGCCCCAATAGCGGAAACATTCAGTACTTC.

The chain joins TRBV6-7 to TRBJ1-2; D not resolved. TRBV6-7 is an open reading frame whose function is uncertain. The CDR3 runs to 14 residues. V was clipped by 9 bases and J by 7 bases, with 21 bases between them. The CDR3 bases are TGTGCCAGACTATGGAGGAGGGTCTTGGGTGGCTACACCTTC. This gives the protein CARLWRRVLGGYTF.

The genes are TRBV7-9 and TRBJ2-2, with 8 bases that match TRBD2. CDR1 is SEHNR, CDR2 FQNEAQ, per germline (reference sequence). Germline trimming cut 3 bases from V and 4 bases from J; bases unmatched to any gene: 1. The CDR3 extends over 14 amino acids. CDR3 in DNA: TGTGCCAGCAGCTTCGGGGGGGGCACCGGGGAGCTGTTTTTT. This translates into CASSFGGGTGELFF.

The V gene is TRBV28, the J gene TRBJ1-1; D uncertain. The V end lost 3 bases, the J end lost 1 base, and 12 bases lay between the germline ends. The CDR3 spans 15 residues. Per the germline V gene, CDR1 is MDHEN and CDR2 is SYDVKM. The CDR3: CASSLVVLRNTEAFF. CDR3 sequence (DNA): TGTGCCAGCAGTTTGGTAGTTTTGCGGAACACTGAAGCTTTCTTT.

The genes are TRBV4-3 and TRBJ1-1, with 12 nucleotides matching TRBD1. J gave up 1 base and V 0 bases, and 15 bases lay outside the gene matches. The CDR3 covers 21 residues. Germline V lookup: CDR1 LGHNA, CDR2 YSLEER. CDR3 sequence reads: CASSQEFDERDRGLWNTEAFF. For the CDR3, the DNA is TGCGCCAGCAGCCAAGAATTTGATGAGCGGGACAGGGGGCTATGGAACACTGAAGCTTTCTTT.

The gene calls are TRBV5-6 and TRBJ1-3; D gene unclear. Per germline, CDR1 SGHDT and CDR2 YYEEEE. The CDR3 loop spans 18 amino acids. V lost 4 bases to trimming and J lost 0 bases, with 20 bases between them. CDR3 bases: TGTGCCAGCAGCGCCCTCGGGTACCAGTCATTCTCTGGAAACACCATATATTTT. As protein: CASSALGYQSFSGNTIYF.

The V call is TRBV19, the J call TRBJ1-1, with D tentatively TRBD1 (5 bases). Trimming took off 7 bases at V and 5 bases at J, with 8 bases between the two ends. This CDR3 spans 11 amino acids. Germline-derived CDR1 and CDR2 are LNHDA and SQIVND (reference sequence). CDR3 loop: CASMTATEAFF. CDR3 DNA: TGTGCCAGTATGACAGCTACTGAAGCTTTCTTT. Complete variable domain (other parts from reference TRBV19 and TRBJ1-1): DGGITQSPKYLFRKEGQNVTLSCEQNLNHDAMYWYRQDPGQGLRLIYYSQIVNDFQKGDIAEGYSVSREKKESFPLTVTSAQKNPTAFYLCASMTATEAFFGQGTRLTVV.

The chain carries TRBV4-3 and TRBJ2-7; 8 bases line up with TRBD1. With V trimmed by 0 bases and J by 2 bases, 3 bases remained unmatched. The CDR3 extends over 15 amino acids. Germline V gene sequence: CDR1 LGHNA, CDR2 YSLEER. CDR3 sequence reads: CASSQEQGVAYEQYF. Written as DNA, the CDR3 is TGCGCCAGCAGCCAAGAACAGGGGGTCGCCTACGAGCAGTACTTC.

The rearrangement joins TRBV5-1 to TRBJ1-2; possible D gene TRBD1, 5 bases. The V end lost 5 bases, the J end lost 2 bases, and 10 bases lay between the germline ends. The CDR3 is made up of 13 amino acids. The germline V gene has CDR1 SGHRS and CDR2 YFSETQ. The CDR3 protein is CASRMDMNYGYTF. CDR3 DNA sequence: TGCGCCAGCAGGATGGACATGAACTATGGCTACACCTTC.

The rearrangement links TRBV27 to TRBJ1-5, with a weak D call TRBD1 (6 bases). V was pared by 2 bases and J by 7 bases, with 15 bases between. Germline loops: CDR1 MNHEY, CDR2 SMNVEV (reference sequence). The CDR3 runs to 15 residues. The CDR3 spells CASSLRGGNNQPQHF. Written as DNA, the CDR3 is TGTGCCAGCAGTTTAAGGGGGGGAAATAACCAGCCCCAGCATTTT.

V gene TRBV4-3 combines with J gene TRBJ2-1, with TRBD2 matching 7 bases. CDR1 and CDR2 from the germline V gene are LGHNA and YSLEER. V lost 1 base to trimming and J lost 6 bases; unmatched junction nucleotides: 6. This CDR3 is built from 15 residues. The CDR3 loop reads CASSQGDLAANEQFF. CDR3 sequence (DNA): TGCGCCAGCAGCCAAGGCGATCTAGCGGCCAATGAGCAGTTCTTC.

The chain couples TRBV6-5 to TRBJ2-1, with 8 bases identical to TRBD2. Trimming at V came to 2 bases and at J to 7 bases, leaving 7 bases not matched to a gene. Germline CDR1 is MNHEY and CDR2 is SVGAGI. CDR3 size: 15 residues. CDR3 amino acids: CASSYSGGPLNEQFF. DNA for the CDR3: TGTGCCAGCAGTTACAGCGGGGGACCTCTTAATGAGCAGTTCTTC.

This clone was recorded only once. The CDR3 sequence: CASSLGLARGTDTQYF. The CDR3 DNA is TGTGCCAGCAGCTTGGGACTAGCGAGAGGCACAGATACGCAGTATTTT. V is TRBV5-4 and J is TRBJ2-3; 8 nucleotides match TRBD2. From germline, CDR1 is SGHNT and CDR2 YYREEE (reference sequence). The CDR3 extends over 16 amino acids. The trim removed 0 bases at V and 1 base at J, leaving 4 bases unmatched.